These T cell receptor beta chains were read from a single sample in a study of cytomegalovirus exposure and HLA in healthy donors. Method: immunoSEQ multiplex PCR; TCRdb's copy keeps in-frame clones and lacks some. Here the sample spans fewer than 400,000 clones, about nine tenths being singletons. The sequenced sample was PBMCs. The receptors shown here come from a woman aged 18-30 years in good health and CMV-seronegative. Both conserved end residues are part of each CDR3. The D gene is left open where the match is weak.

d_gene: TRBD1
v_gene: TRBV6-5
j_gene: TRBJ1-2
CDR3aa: CASSSGQGAHYGYTF
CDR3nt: TGTGCCAGCAGTTCCGGACAGGGGGCTCACTATGGCTACACCTTC

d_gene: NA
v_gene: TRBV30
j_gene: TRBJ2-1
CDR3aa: CAWKTDGYNEQFF
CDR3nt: TGTGCCTGGAAGACTGACGGGTACAATGAGCAGTTCTTC

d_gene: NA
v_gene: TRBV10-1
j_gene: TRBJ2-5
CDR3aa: CASRSQNRQNQETQYF
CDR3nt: TGCGCCAGCAGGAGCCAAAATCGACAGAATCAAGAGACCCAGTACTTC

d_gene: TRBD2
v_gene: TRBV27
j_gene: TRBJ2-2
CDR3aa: CASSFGGGINTGELFF
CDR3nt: TGTGCCAGCAGTTTTGGCGGGGGGATAAACACCGGGGAGCTGTTTTTT

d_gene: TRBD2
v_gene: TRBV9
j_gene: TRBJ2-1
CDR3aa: CASSVALSGLAGGQEQFF
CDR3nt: TGTGCCAGCAGCGTAGCCCTATCGGGGCTAGCGGGAGGGCAAGAGCAGTTCTTC

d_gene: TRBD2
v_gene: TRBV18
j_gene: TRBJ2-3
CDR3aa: CASSLLLAGYTDTQYF
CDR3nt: TGTGCCAGCTCACTCCTCCTAGCGGGCTACACAGATACGCAGTATTTT

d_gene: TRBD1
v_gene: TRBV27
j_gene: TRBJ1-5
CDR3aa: CASSYTGVQPQHF
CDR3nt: TGTGCCAGCAGTTACACAGGGGTACAGCCCCAGCATTTT

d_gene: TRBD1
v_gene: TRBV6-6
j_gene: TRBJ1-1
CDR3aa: CASSSDRGGAYTEAFF
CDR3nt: TGTGCCAGCAGTTCTGACAGGGGTGGGGCGTACACTGAAGCTTTCTTT

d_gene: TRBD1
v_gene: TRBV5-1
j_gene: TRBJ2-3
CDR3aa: CASSFGSTGSTDTQYF
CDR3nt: TGCGCCAGCAGCTTCGGATCGACAGGGAGCACAGATACGCAGTATTTT

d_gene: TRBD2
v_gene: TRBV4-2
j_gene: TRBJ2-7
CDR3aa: CASSQAQTSGGSYEQYF
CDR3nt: TGTGCCAGCAGCCAAGCTCAAACTAGCGGGGGATCCTACGAGCAGTACTTC

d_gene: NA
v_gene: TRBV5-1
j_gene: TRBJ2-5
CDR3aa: CASSHFKTQYF
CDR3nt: TGCGCCAGCAGCCACTTCAAGACCCAGTACTTC

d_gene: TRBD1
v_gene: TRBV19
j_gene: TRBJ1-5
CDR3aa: CASSTWDSANQPQHF
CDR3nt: TGTGCCAGTAGTACGTGGGACAGCGCCAATCAGCCCCAGCATTTT

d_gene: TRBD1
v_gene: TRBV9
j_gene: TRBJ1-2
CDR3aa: CASSVGRQGDGYTF
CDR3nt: TGTGCCAGCAGCGTAGGGAGACAGGGGGATGGCTACACCTTC